The 21 T cell receptor beta chains below all came from one sample that was sequenced in a study of T cells in localized non-small cell lung cancer. Method: immunoSEQ multiplex PCR; TCRdb's copy keeps in-frame clones and lacks some. In the table there are 31,000 or so clones, roughly 91% of which are singletons. This material consisted of peripheral blood, taken before any cancer treatment. The origin of the receptors is a female donor over 55 with stage I lung adenocarcinoma.

V and J are TRBV19 and TRBJ2-2; D remains unclear. The CDR3 runs to 15 residues. V shed 6 bases and J shed 4 bases, with 15 bases lying between them. CDR1 and CDR2 (germline): LNHDA, SQIVND (reference sequence). CDR3 nucleotides: TGTGCCAGTAGGCCCGGGCCCATGGCCACCGGGGAGCTGTTTTTT. This codes for CASRPGPMATGELFF.

The genes are TRBV7-2 and TRBJ1-2; D might be TRBD1 (5 bases). CDR3 length: 17 residues. V was cut by 5 bases and J by 3 bases, with 22 bases left in between. CDR1 SGHTA and CDR2 FQGNSA come from the germline V gene. The CDR3, as DNA: TGTGCCAGCAGCCCAACCCGGGGATCCAGGGTGGACTATGGCTACACCTTC. This codes for CASSPTRGSRVDYGYTF.

V usage is TRBV27 and J usage is TRBJ1-2, with unresolved D. The CDR3 is 15 residues long. Trimming pared 5 bases from V and 4 bases from J, leaving 17 bases between. The germline CDR1 and CDR2 sequences are MNHEY and SMNVEV (reference sequence). DNA of the CDR3: TGTGCCAGCAGTCCCGGTCTAAGTCCCTTCTATGGCTACACCTTC. Amino acid sequence: CASSPGLSPFYGYTF.

This chain uses TRBV28 with TRBJ1-3; D may be TRBD1 (6 bases). Looked up from germline, CDR1 is MDHEN and CDR2 is SYDVKM. V was cut by 3 bases and J by 0 bases, with 15 bases left in between. CDR3 length equals 17 residues. The CDR3 reads CASSFGSGAFSGNTIYF. In DNA, the CDR3 is TGTGCCAGCAGTTTCGGGTCAGGGGCTTTCTCTGGAAACACCATATATTTT.

This clone turned up a few times. The J gene is TRBJ2-1, the V gene TRBV19; 11 bases are a match to TRBD2. Germline values: CDR1 LNHDA, CDR2 SQIVND (reference sequence). CDR3 length: 17 amino acids. Losses at the gene ends were 1 base for V and 8 bases for J; bases not matched to a gene: 10. The chain's CDR3 is CASSIVSGLAGGDEQFF. The CDR3 DNA reads as TGTGCCAGTAGTATAGTCTCCGGACTAGCGGGCGGGGATGAGCAGTTCTTC. Complete variable domain (other parts from reference TRBV19 and TRBJ2-1): DGGITQSPKYLFRKEGQNVTLSCEQNLNHDAMYWYRQDPGQGLRLIYYSQIVNDFQKGDIAEGYSVSREKKESFPLTVTSAQKNPTAFYLCASSIVSGLAGGDEQFFGPGTRLTVL.

The CDR3 coding sequence is TGTGCCTGGGACAGGGGGCTCAGCAATCAGCCCCAGCATTTT. Protein: CAWDRGLSNQPQHF. V usage is TRBV30 and J usage is TRBJ1-5; 10 bases fit TRBD1. V lost 5 bases and J lost 1; bases outside the gene matches: 2. The germline CDR1 and CDR2 sequences are GTSNPN and SVGIG (reference sequence). This CDR3 spans 14 amino acids. Full variable domain (rest looked up from reference TRBV30 and TRBJ1-5): SQTIHQWPATLVQPVGSPLSLECTVEGTSNPNLYWYRQAAGRGLQLLFYSVGIGQISSEVPQNLSASRPQDRQFILSSKKLLLSDSGFYLCAWDRGLSNQPQHFGDGTRLSIL.

This chain uses TRBV6-5 with TRBJ2-7; D perhaps matches TRBD2 (5 bases). V was shortened by 5 bases and J by 5 bases, with 10 bases between the two germline ends. Germline CDR1 reads MNHEY; CDR2 reads SVGAGI. The CDR3 has 12 residues. The CDR3 sequence: CASSTSGHEQYF. The CDR3 nucleotides read TGTGCCAGCAGTACCAGCGGCCACGAGCAGTACTTC.

This chain connects TRBV10-2 to TRBJ2-1; possible D gene TRBD2, 6 bases. Per germline, CDR1 WSHSY and CDR2 SAAADI. V dropped 6 bases and J dropped 8 bases, with 23 bases sitting between them. The CDR3 consists of 16 residues. The CDR3 protein is CASRSIRGETRDEQFF. The DNA for the CDR3 is TGCGCCAGCAGATCCATCAGAGGGGAGACTAGGGATGAGCAGTTCTTC.

The rearrangement links TRBV7-9 to TRBJ1-1; tentative D call: TRBD1 (5 bases). CDR1 and CDR2 (germline): SEHNR, FQNEAQ (reference sequence). CDR3 length: 16 amino acids. V lost 1 base to trimming and J lost 0 bases, with 12 bases between them. Here the CDR3 DNA reads TGTGCCAGCAGCTTAGGGTCAGGGACCATGAACACTGAAGCTTTCTTT. Encoded protein: CASSLGSGTMNTEAFF.

This clone has more than one count but fewer than ten. The chain carries TRBV19 and TRBJ1-2, with 7 positions matching TRBD1. Germline values: CDR1 LNHDA, CDR2 SQIVND (reference sequence). The CDR3 spans 16 residues. The V and J ends lost 3 bases and 4 bases, in that order; junction bases with no gene match: 11. CDR3 protein: CASSIRLGTAPYGYTF. CDR3 nucleotides: TGTGCCAGTAGTATTCGTTTGGGGACAGCGCCCTATGGCTACACCTTC.

V and J are TRBV6-1 and TRBJ1-1; 10 bases fit TRBD1. There are 14 residues in the CDR3. CDR1 and CDR2 from the germline V gene are MNHNS and SASEGT. With V trimmed by 8 bases and J by 5 bases, 8 bases remained unmatched. The CDR3 region is CASAMTGGETEAFF. CDR3 coding DNA: TGTGCCAGCGCCATGACAGGGGGCGAGACTGAAGCTTTCTTT.

This clone turned up a few times. This chain links TRBV7-8 with TRBJ1-2; no clear D gene. The CDR3 extends over 16 amino acids. Between the trimmed V and J ends, which lost 3 bases and 8 bases, there was a span of 22 bases. The germline gives CDR1 SGHVS, CDR2 FQNEAQ. The CDR3 here is CASSFTRAGGEAGYTF. DNA of the CDR3: TGTGCCAGCAGCTTCACCCGGGCAGGCGGCGAGGCCGGCTACACCTTC.

This clone has a single count. This chain links TRBV7-2 with TRBJ2-3, with unresolved D. This CDR3 contains 14 residues. From germline, CDR1 is SGHTA and CDR2 FQGNSA. The ends were cut back, 5 bases at V and 2 bases at J, with 11 bases in the middle. Written as DNA, the CDR3 is TGTGCCAGCAGCCTTCTAGTCGCCACAGATACGCAGTATTTT. Translating it yields CASSLLVATDTQYF.

CDR3 nucleotides: TGTGCCAGCAGCCCCCGTTTGAGGGAGCTGTTTTTT. Its protein is CASSPRLRELFF. V gene TRBV7-2 combines with J gene TRBJ2-2; D gene uncertain. The CDR3 is 12 residues long. CDR1 is SGHTA, CDR2 FQGNSA, per germline. The V end lost 5 bases, the J end lost 9 bases, and 10 bases lay between the germline ends.

V is TRBV9 and J is TRBJ2-7; TRBD1 aligns across 8 bases. The germline V gene encodes CDR1 SGDLS and CDR2 YYNGEE. V lost 5 bases, J lost 5 bases, and 9 bases stayed unmatched. The CDR3 consists of 14 residues. The DNA for the CDR3 is TGTGCCAGCAGTCGGACAGGGAGCTCGGACGAGCAGTACTTC. This codes for CASSRTGSSDEQYF.

This clone has a handful of counts. V and J are TRBV27 and TRBJ2-1, with TRBD2 identical over 11 bases. This CDR3 comprises 14 residues. The ends lost 8 bases at V and 10 bases at J; junction bases unmatched: 10. From germline, CDR1 is MNHEY and CDR2 SMNVEV (reference sequence). The CDR3 loop is CASGIAGGEWEQFF. The DNA of the CDR3 is TGTGCCAGCGGTATAGCGGGAGGGGAGTGGGAGCAGTTCTTC.

V usage is TRBV2 and J usage is TRBJ2-1; 13 bases map to TRBD2. After removal of 6 bases from V and 10 bases from J, the junction contained 6 bases not matched to a gene. CDR3 length: 14 amino acids. Germline V gene data show CDR1 as SNHLY and CDR2 as FYNNEI. The CDR3 DNA reads as TGTGCCAGCAGACTAGCGGGAGGGCCAGGAGAGCAGTTCTTC. Its translation is CASRLAGGPGEQFF.

The chain couples TRBV4-1 to TRBJ2-1; possibly TRBD2 for D (5 bases). The CDR3 consists of 13 residues. Germline V gives CDR1 MGHRA, CDR2 YSYEKL. Deletions cut 1 base from V and 9 bases from J, with 10 bases between. The CDR3 is CASSQGVAGEQFF. The CDR3 DNA is TGCGCCAGCAGCCAAGGGGTCGCGGGTGAGCAGTTCTTC.

CDR3 coding DNA: TGTGCCAGCAGTCCCCCGGACCGAACAGATACGCAGTATTTT. It specifies CASSPPDRTDTQYF. The chain links TRBV6-5 to TRBJ2-3; D gene uncertain. Per germline, CDR1 MNHEY and CDR2 SVGAGI. The CDR3 runs to 14 residues. V was pared by 5 bases and J by 3 bases, with 12 bases between.

This clone has a handful of counts. This chain connects TRBV28 to TRBJ2-7, with a tentative D call TRBD2 (6 bases). Germline CDR1 and CDR2: MDHEN and SYDVKM. V dropped 6 bases and J dropped 2 bases, with 14 bases sitting between them. The length of the CDR3 is 14 residues. CDR3 loop: CASRMGGFAYEQYF. CDR3 sequence (DNA): TGTGCCAGCAGGATGGGGGGATTTGCCTACGAGCAGTACTTC.

The gene calls are TRBV6-5 and TRBJ2-6; D unclear. The length of the CDR3 is 15 residues. The V end was cut by 6 bases, the J end by 0 bases, with 9 bases between. CDR1 MNHEY and CDR2 SVGAGI come from the germline V gene. The CDR3 coding sequence is TGTGCCAGCAGCCCCGGTGGCTCTGGGGCCAACGTCCTGACTTTC. Translating it yields CASSPGGSGANVLTF.